Here is one TCR beta chain with its context. The sample belongs to a study of blood T cell repertoires in COVID-19. Study summary: Whether acute or convalescent, the COVID-19 samples came from the United States, Italy and Spain. PBMCs, B-cell-depleted T cells, or T cells provided the cDNA or gDNA that made up the material.

Under the authors' procedure: Amplification with reference gene primers provided the estimates of nucleated cell counts. Clones were read by immunoSEQ multiplex PCR, and TCRdb kept only the in-frame ones, dropping some. That table is the source of V, J and clone size, and D and trimming were worked out from the DNA. This table holds more than 200,000 clones, approximately 80% found once. CDR1 and CDR2 (germline): SGDLS, YYNGEE. The J segment lost 0 bases and the V segment lost 2 bases, leaving 2 bases of the junction unmatched. The CDR3 is made up of 15 amino acids. The sample consisted of peripheral blood. The clonotype was recovered from a woman of 80 years or more with acute or convalescent COVID-19. J is TRBJ2-3 and V is TRBV9, with TRBD2 matching over 8 bases. In nucleotides, the CDR3 is TGTGCCAGCAGCGTTACTAGCGGAAGCACAGATACGCAGTATTTT. It is translated as CASSVTSGSTDTQYF.